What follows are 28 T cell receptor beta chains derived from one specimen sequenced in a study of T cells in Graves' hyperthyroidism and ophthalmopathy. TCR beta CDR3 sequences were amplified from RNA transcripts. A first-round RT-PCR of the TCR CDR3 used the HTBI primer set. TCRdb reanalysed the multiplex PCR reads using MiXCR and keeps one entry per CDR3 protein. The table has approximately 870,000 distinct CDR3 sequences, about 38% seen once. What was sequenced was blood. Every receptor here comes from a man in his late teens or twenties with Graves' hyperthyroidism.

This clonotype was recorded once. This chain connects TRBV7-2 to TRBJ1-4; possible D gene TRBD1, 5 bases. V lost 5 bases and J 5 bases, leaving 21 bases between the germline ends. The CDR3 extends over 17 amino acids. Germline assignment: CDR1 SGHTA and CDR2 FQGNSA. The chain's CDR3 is CASSPRGCKDPNEKLFF. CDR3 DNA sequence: TGTGCCAGCAGCCCTAGGGGATGTAAGGACCCAAATGAAAAACTGTTTTTT.

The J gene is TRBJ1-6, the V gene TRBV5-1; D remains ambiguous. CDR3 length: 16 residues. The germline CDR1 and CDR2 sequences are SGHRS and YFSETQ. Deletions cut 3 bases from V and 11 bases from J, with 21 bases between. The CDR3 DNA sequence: TGCGCCAGCAGCTCCTCCCCGACGGGAGGGAATCCACCCCTCCACTTT. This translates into CASSSSPTGGNPPLHF.

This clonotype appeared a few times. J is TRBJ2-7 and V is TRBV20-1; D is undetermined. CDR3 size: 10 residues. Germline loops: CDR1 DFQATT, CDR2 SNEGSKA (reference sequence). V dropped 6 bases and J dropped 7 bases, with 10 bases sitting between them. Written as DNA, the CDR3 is TGCAGTGCCCGGGCTGGGGAGCAGTACTTC. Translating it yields CSARAGEQYF.

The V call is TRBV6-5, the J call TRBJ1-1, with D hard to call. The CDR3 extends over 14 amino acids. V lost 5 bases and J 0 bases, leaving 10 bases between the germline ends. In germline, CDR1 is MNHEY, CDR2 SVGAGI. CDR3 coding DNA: TGTGCCAGCAGTCACCCGGCCCTGAACACTGAAGCTTTCTTT. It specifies CASSHPALNTEAFF.

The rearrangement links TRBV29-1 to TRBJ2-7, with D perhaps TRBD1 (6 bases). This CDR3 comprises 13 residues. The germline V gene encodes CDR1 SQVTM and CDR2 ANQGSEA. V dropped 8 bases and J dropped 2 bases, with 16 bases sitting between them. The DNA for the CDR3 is TGCAGCACCAAGACAGGAAACACCTACGAGCAGTACTTC. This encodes CSTKTGNTYEQYF.

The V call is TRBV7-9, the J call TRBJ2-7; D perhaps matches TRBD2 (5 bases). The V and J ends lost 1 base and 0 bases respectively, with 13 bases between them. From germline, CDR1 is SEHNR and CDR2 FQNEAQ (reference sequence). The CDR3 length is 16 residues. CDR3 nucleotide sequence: TGTGCCAGCAGCTTAGAGGCGGGCTTTTCCTCCTACGAGCAGTACTTC. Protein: CASSLEAGFSSYEQYF.

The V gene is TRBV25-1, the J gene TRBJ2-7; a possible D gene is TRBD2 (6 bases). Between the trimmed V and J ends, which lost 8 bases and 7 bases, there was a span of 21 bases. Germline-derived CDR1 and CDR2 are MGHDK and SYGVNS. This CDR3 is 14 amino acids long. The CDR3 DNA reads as TGTGCCAGCTTATTTCAGGAGGGTGGGGGGGAGCAGTACTTC. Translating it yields CASLFQEGGGEQYF.

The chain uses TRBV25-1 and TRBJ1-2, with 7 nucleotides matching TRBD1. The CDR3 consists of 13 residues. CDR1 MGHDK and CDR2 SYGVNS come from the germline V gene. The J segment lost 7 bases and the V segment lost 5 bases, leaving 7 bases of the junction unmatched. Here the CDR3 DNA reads TGTGCCAGCAGTACAACAGGGGTAGGTGGCTACACCTTC. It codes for CASSTTGVGGYTF.

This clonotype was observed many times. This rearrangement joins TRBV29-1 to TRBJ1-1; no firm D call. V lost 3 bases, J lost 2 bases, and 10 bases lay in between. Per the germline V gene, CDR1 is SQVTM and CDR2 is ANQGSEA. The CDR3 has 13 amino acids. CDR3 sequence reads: CSVERETNTEAFF. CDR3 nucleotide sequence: TGCAGCGTTGAGAGAGAGACCAACACTGAAGCTTTCTTT.

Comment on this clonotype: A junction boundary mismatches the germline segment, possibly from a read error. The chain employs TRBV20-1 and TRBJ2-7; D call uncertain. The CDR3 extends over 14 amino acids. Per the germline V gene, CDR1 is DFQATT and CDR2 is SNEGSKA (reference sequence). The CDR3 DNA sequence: TGCAGTGCTAGAGAGCTGAAAGGGCTCTACGAGCAGCACTTC. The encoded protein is CSARELKGLYEQHF.

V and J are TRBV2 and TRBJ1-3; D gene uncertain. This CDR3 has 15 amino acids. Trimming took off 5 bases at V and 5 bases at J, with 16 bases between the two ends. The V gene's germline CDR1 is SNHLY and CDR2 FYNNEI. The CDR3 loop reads CASSLGRTARNTIYF. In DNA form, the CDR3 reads TGTGCCAGCAGTTTAGGAAGGACGGCGAGAAACACCATATATTTT.

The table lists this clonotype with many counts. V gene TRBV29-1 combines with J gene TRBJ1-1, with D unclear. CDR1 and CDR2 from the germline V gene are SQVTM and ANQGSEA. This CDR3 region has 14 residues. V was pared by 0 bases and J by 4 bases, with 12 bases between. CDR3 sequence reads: CSVEDRFVSTEAFF. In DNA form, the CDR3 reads TGCAGCGTTGAAGATAGGTTCGTGAGCACTGAAGCTTTCTTT.

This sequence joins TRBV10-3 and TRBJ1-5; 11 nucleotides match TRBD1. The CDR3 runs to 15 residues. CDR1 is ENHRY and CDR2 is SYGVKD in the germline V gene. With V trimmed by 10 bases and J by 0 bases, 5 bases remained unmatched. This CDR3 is CATGTGGDSNQPQHF. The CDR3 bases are TGTGCCACCGGGACAGGGGGGGATAGCAATCAGCCCCAGCATTTT.

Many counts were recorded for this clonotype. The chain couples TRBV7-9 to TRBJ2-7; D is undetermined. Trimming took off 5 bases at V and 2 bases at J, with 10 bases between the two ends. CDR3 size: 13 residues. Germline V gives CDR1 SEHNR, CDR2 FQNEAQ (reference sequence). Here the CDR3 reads CASSPLSPYEQYF. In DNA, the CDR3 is TGTGCCAGCAGCCCCCTGAGTCCCTACGAGCAGTACTTC.

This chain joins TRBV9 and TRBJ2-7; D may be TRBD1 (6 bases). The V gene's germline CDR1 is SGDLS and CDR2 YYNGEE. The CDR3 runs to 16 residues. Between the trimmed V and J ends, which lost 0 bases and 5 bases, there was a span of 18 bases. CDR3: CASSVEGGNQPHEQYF. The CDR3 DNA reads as TGTGCCAGCAGCGTAGAAGGGGGAAATCAGCCCCACGAGCAGTACTTC.

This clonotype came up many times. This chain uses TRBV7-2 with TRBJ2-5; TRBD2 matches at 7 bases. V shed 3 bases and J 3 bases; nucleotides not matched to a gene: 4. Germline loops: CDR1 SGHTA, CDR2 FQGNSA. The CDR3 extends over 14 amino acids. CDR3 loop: CASSFRLAEETQYF. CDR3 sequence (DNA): TGTGCCAGCAGCTTCCGGCTAGCGGAAGAGACCCAGTACTTC.

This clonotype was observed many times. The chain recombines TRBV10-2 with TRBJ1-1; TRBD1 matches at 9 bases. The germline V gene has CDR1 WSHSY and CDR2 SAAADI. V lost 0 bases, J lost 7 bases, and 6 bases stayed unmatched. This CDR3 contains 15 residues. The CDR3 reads CASSESGQGIYEAFF. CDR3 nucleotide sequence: TGCGCCAGCAGTGAGTCCGGACAGGGGATCTATGAAGCTTTCTTT.

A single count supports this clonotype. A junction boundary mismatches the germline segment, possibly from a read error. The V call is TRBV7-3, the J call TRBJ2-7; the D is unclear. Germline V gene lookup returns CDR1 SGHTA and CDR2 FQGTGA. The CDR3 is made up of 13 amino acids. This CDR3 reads CASSQPQPLKQYF. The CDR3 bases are TGCGCCAGCAGCCAACCCCAGCCGCTAAAGCAGTACTTC.

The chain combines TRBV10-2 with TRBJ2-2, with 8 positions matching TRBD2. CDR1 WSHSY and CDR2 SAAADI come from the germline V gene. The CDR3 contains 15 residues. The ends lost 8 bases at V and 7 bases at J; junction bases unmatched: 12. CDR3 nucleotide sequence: TGCGCCAGCGCTGGGCGGGAGGCCTGGGACGGGGAGCTGTTTTTT. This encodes CASAGREAWDGELFF.

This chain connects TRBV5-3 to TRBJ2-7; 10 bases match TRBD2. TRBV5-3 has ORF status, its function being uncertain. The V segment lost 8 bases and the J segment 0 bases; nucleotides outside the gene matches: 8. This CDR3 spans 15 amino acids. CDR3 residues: CASSAGTSVSYEQYF. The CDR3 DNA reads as TGTGCCAGCAGCGCCGGGACTAGCGTCTCCTACGAGCAGTACTTC.

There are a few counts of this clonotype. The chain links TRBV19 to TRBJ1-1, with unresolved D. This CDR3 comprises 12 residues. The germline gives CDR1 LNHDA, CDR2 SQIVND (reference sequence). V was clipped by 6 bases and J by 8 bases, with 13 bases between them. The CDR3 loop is CASSPLGLEAFF. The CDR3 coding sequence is TGTGCCAGTAGCCCCCTGGGATTAGAAGCTTTCTTT.

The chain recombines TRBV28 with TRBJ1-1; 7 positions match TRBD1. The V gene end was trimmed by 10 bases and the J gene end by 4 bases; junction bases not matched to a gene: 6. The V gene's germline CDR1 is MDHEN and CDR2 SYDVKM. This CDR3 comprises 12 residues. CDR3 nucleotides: TGTGCCACCTTCGACAGGGTCACTGAAGCTTTCTTT. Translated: CATFDRVTEAFF.

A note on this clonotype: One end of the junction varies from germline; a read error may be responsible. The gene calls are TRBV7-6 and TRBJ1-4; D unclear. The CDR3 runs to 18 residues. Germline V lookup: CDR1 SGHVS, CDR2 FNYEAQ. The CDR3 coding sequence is TGCGCCAGCAGCCAAGATCCCCTTGATGGATCTACTAATGAAAAACTGTTTTTT. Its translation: CASSQDPLDGSTNEKLFF. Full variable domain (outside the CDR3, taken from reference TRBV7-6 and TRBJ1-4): GAGVSQSPRYKVTKRGQDVALRCDPISGHVSLYWYRQALGQGPEFLTYFNYEAQQDKSGLPNDRFSAERPEGSISTLTIQRTEQRDSAMYRCASSQDPLDGSTNEKLFFGSGTQLSVL.

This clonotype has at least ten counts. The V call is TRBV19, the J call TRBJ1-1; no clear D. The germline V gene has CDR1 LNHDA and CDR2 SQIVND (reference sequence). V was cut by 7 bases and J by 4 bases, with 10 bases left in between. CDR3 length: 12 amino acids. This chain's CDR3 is CASTFGFTEAFF. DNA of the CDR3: TGTGCCAGTACCTTTGGGTTCACTGAAGCTTTCTTT.

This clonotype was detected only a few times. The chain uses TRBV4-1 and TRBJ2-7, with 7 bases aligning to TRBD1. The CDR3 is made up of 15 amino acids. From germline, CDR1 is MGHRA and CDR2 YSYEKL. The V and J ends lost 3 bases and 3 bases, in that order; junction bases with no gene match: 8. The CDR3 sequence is CASSQGTTGFYEQYF. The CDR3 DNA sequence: TGCGCCAGCAGCCAGGGGACGACAGGGTTCTACGAGCAGTACTTC.

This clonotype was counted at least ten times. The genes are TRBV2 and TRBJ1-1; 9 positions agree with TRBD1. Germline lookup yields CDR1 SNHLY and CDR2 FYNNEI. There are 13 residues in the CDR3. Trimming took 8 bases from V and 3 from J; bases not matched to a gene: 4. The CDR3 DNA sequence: TGTGCCAGCCGGGACAGGGAGGACACTGAAGCTTTCTTT. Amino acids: CASRDREDTEAFF.

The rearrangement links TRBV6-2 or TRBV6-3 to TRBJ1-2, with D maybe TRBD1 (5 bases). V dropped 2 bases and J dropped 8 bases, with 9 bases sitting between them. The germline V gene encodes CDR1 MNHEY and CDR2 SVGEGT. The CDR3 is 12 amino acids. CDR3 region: CASSYAGAGYTF. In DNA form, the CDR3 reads TGTGCCAGCAGTTACGCCGGGGCCGGCTACACCTTC.

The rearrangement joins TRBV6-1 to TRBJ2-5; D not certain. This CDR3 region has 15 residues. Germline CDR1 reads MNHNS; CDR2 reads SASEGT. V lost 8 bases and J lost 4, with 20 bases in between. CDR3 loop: CASGRAATTGETQYF. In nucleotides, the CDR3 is TGTGCCAGCGGACGAGCAGCGACCACGGGAGAGACCCAGTACTTC.